This TCR beta chain was found in a study of blood T cells in healthy people across ages. The V gene's germline CDR1 is LGHDT and CDR2 YNNKEL (reference sequence). The CDR3 covers 14 residues. With V trimmed by 1 base and J by 9 bases, 8 bases remained unmatched. The study's findings and limits: Researchers deemed the diversity estimates from one million T cells underestimates. The long-lived group displayed more naive CD4+ cells, plus higher diversity, than the aged donors did.

Alongside a J-beta primer mix, a sample-barcoded 5' primer served in a second PCR lasting about 7 to 11 cycles. A 12-random-nucleotide template-switch adaptor tagged each cDNA molecule. TCRdb re-called the 5' RACE reads through MiXCR, storing one row per CDR3 protein. In the table there are about 1.4 million distinct CDR3 sequences, roughly 59% of which are singletons. On this clonotype itself: Its antigen is not identified.

The receptor was derived from a man aged 18 to 35 in good health. The rearrangement joins TRBV3-1 to TRBJ1-1; the match to TRBD1 covers 7 bases. Sequencing input: blood. Here the CDR3 reads CASSQGLDRNQAFF. DNA for the CDR3: TGTGCCAGCAGCCAAGGCTTGGACAGGAACCAAGCTTTCTTT.